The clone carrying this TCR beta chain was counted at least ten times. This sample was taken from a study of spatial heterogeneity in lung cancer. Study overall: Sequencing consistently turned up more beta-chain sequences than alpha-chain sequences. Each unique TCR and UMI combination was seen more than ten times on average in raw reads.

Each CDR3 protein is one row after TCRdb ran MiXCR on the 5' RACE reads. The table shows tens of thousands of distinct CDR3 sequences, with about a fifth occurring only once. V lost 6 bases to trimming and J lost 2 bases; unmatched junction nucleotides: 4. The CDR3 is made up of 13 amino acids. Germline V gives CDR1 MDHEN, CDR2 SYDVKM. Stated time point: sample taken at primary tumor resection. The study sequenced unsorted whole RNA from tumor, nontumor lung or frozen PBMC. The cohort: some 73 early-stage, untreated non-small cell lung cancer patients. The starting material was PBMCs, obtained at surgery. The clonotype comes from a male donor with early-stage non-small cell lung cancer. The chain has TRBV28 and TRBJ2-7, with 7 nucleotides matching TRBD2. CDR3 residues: CASRPGLAYEQYF. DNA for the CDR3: TGTGCCAGCAGACCAGGACTAGCCTACGAGCAGTACTTC.